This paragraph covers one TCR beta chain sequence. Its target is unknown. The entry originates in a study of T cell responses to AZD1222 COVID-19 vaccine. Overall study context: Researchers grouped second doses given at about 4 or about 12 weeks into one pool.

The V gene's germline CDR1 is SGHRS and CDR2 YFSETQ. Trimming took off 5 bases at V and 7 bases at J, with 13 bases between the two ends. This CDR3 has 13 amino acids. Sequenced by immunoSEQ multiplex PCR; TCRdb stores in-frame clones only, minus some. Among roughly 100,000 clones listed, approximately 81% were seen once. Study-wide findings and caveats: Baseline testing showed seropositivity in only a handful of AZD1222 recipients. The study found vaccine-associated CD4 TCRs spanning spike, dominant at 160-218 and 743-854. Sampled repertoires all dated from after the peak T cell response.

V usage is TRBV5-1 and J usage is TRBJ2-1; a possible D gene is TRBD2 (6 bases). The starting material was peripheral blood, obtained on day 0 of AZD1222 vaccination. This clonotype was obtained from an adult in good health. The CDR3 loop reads CASRVAEGNEQFF. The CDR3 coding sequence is TGCGCCAGCAGGGTAGCGGAGGGGAATGAGCAGTTCTTC.